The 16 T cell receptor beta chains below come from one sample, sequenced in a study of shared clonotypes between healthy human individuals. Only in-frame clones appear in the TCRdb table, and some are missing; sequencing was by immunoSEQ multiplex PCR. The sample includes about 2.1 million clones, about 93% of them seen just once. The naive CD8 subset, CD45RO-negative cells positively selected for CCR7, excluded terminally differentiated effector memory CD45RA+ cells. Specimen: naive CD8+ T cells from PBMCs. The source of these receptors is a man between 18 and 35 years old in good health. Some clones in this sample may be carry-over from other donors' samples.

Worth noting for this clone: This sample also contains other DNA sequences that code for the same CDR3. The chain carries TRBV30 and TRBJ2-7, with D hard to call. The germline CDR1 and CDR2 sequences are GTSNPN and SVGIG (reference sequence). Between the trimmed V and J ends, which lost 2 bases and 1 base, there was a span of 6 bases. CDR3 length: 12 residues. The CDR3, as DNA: TGTGCCTGGAGTTGGGGATCCTACGAGCAGTACTTC. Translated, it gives CAWSWGSYEQYF.

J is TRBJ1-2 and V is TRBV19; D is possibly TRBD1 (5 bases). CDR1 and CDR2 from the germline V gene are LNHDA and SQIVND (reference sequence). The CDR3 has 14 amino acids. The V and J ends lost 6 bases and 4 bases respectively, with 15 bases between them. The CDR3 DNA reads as TGTGCCAGTAGCATTACCCGGGACGGCTATGGCTACACCTTC. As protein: CASSITRDGYGYTF. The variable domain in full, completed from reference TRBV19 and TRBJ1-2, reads DGGITQSPKYLFRKEGQNVTLSCEQNLNHDAMYWYRQDPGQGLRLIYYSQIVNDFQKGDIAEGYSVSREKKESFPLTVTSAQKNPTAFYLCASSITRDGYGYTFGSGTRLTVV.

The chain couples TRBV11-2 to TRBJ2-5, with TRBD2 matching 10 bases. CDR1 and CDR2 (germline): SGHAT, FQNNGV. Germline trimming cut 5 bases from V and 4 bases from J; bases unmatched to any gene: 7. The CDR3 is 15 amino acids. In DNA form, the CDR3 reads TGTGCCAGCAGCCCCCCTAGCGGGAGTAGAGAGACCCAGTACTTC. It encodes CASSPPSGSRETQYF.

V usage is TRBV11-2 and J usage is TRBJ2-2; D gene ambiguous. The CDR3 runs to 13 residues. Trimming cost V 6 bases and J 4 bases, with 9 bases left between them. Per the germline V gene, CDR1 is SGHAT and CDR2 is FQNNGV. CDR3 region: CASSIYGTGELFF. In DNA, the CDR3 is TGTGCCAGCAGTATCTACGGCACCGGGGAGCTGTTTTTT.

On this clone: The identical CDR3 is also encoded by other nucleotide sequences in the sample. The CDR3 loop is CASSFSGGGYEQYF. The CDR3 DNA sequence: TGTGCCAGCAGTTTTTCAGGGGGCGGCTACGAGCAGTACTTC. The chain carries TRBV28 and TRBJ2-7; the match to TRBD1 covers 8 bases. The ends lost 3 bases at V and 3 bases at J; junction bases unmatched: 4. This CDR3 region has 14 residues. Germline V gives CDR1 MDHEN, CDR2 SYDVKM.

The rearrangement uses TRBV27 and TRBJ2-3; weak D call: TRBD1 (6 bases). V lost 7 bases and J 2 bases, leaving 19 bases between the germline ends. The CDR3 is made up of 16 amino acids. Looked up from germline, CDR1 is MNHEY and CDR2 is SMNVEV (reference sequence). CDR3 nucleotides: TGTGCCAGCACCGAAAATGGGGGCAGCCTCACAGATACGCAGTATTTT. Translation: CASTENGGSLTDTQYF.

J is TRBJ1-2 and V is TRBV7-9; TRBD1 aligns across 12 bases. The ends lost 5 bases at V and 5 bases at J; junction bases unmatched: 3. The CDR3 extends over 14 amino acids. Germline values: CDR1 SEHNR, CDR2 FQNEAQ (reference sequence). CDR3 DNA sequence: TGTGCCAGCAGCGAGGGACAGGGGGCTTATGGCTACACCTTC. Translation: CASSEGQGAYGYTF.

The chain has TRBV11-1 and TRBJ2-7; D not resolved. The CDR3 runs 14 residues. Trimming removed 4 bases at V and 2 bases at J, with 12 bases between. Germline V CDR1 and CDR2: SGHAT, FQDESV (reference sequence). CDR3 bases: TGTGCCAGCAGCTGGGGAAATAGGGCCTACGAGCAGTACTTC. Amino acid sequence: CASSWGNRAYEQYF. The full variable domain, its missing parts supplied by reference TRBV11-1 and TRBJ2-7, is EAEVAQSPRYKITEKSQAVAFWCDPISGHATLYWYRQILGQGPELLVQFQDESVVDDSQLPKDRFSAERLKGVDSTLKIQPAELGDSAMYLCASSWGNRAYEQYFGPGTRLTVT.

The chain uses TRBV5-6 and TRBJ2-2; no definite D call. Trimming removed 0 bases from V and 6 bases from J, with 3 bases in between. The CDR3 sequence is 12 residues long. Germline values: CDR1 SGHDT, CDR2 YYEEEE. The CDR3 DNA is TGTGCCAGCAGCTTGGCCTCCGGGGAGCTGTTTTTT. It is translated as CASSLASGELFF.

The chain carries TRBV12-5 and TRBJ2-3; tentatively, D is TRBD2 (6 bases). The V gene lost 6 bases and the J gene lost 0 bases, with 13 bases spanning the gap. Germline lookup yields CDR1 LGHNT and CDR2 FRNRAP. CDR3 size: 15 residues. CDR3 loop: CASGTGVSSTDTQYF. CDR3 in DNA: TGTGCTAGTGGGACGGGGGTATCTAGCACAGATACGCAGTATTTT.

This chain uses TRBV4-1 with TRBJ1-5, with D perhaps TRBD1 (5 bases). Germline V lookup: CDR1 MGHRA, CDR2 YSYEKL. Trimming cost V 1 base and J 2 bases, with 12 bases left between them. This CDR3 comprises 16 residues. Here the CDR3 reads CASSQVAAGRNQPQHF. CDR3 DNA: TGCGCCAGCAGCCAAGTTGCGGCGGGACGCAATCAGCCCCAGCATTTT.

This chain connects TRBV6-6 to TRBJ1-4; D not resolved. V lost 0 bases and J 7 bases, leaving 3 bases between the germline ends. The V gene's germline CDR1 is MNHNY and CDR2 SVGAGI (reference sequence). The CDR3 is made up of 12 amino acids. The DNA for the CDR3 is TGTGCCAGCAGTTACTCGCCTGAAAAACTGTTTTTT. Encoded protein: CASSYSPEKLFF.

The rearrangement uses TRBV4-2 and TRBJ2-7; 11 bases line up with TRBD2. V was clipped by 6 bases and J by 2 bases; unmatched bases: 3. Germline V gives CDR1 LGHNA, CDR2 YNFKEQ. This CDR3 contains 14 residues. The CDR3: CASSHSGGAYEQYF. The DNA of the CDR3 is TGTGCCAGCAGTCATAGCGGGGGGGCCTACGAGCAGTACTTC.

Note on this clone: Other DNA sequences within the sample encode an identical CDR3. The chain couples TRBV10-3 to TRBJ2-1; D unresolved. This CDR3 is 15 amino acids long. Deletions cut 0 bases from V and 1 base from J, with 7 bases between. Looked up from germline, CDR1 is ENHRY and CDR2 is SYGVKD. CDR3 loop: CAISESGGSYNEQFF. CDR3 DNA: TGTGCCATCAGTGAGTCTGGCGGTTCCTACAATGAGCAGTTCTTC.

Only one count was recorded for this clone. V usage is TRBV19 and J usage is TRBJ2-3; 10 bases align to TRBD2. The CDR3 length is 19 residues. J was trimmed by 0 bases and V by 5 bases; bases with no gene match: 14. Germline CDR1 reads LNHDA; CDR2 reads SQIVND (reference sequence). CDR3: CASSYGLAGAPSSTDTQYF. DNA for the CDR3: TGTGCCAGTAGTTACGGGCTAGCGGGAGCGCCCAGTAGCACAGATACGCAGTATTTT.

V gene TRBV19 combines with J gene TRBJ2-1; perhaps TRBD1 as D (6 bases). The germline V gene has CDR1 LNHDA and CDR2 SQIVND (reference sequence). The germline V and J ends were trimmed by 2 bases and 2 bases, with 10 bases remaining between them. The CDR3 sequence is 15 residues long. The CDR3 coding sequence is TGTGCCAGTAGTATACCAGGGGTCCCCTACAATGAGCAGTTCTTC. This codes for CASSIPGVPYNEQFF. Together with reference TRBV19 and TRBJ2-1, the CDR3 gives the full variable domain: DGGITQSPKYLFRKEGQNVTLSCEQNLNHDAMYWYRQDPGQGLRLIYYSQIVNDFQKGDIAEGYSVSREKKESFPLTVTSAQKNPTAFYLCASSIPGVPYNEQFFGPGTRLTVL.